A selection of T cell receptor beta chains follows, all from one sample in a study of blood T cell repertoires in COVID-19. TCRdb keeps only in-frame clones here, not all; method: immunoSEQ multiplex PCR. The sample consists of approximately 150,000 clones, around 90% of them appearing once. Sequenced material: peripheral blood. The source is a human donor with COVID-19, enrolled during active disease. The donor label of this sample is uncertain. Both conserved end residues are part of each CDR3. Each record gives: J gene, V gene, CDR3 protein.

TRBJ2-5	TRBV5-4	CASSFLGGETQYF
TRBJ1-2	TRBV25-1	CASSDTGGNYGYTF
TRBJ1-2	TRBV27	CASSQPAAVSRMSYTF
TRBJ2-7	TRBV5-1	CASSLEAAGGSYEQYF
TRBJ1-5	TRBV30	CAWSGEGYPSNQPQHF
TRBJ2-7	TRBV15	CATSSLILGTASYEQYF
TRBJ2-2	TRBV4-1	CASSQDISPGLAGGINTGELFF
TRBJ1-4	TRBV6-5	CASRAGTGLEKLFF
TRBJ1-1	TRBV5-1	CASTPGQGVNTEAFF
TRBJ2-1	TRBV7-5	CVRSFWTSGGTSYNEQFF
TRBJ2-1	TRBV5-6	CASSRRLAGGLDEQFF
TRBJ2-7	TRBV15	CATSREQDSYEQYF
TRBJ2-5	TRBV11-1	CASSQGVGETQYF
TRBJ2-2	TRBV10-3	CAISVKGTGELFF
TRBJ1-6	TRBV27	CASSSVDRRSPLHF
TRBJ2-7	TRBV19	CASSYRLAGGEQYF
TRBJ2-7	TRBV19	CASSISARSTEQYF
TRBJ2-1	TRBV4-1	CASSRGLVDEQFF
TRBJ2-5	TRBV6-5	CASKRLAEETQYF
TRBJ2-7	TRBV11-2	CASSRTGNYYEQYF
TRBJ1-1	TRBV25-1	CASRGSGFGPEAFF
TRBJ2-5	TRBV11-3	CASSLGGGQETQYF
TRBJ1-3	TRBV19	CASSIGTGPLGNTIYF
TRBJ2-3	TRBV18	CASSPIIAGTSTDTQYF
TRBJ2-1	TRBV5-1	CASSLEEREGDEQFF
TRBJ2-5	TRBV7-2	CASSYLPGTSGGVRETQYF
TRBJ1-5	TRBV28	CASSFSINQPQHF
TRBJ2-7	TRBV2	CASIGQSYEQYF
TRBJ1-5	TRBV2	CASRVTDYSNQPQHF
TRBJ2-7	TRBV19	CASSMGGSATGAYEQYF
TRBJ1-6	TRBV19	CASSAGTGARPLHF
TRBJ2-7	TRBV19	CASSISAGADEQYF
TRBJ1-3	TRBV5-1	CASSLDGGAANGNTIYF
TRBJ2-3	TRBV28	CASSLGGATDTQYF
TRBJ2-7	TRBV5-5	CASSLGTPKYEQYF
TRBJ2-1	TRBV3-1/TRBV3-2	CASSPSPIDREVGGEQFF
TRBJ2-1	TRBV9	CASSVAGDQYNEQFF
TRBJ1-5	TRBV19	CASSIGLGARQPQHF
TRBJ2-1	TRBV6-6	CASSYSEYNEQFF
TRBJ2-5	TRBV2	CASTPDGTGYQETQYF
TRBJ1-1	TRBV12-5	CASGLVGRGTEAFF
TRBJ2-7	TRBV25-1	CASSVPGVYEQYF
TRBJ2-3	TRBV15	CATSRARQGAADTQYF
TRBJ2-5	TRBV6-5	CASRKGILETQYF
TRBJ1-5	TRBV18	CASSPPNQPQHF
TRBJ1-1	TRBV2	CASSELGQGDTEAFF
TRBJ2-7	TRBV19	CASSATVEGEQYF
TRBJ2-1	TRBV19	CASSMGGTTYNEQFF
TRBJ2-7	TRBV6-5	CASSYYRGQGPHEQYF
TRBJ2-4	TRBV3-1/TRBV3-2	CASSQDLVNIQYF
TRBJ2-7	TRBV5-4	CASSVPGVLTYEQYF
TRBJ2-5	TRBV25-1	CASSESGYQETQYF
TRBJ1-5	TRBV7-9	CASSRGTLNQPQHF
TRBJ2-5	TRBV9	CASSVEGLGQETQYF
TRBJ2-3	TRBV7-9	CASSRRTGGTDTQYF
TRBJ1-4	TRBV5-5	CASSLVESATNEKLFF
TRBJ2-7	TRBV3-1/TRBV3-2	CASSHLRQAKQYF
TRBJ2-1	TRBV5-1	CASSFGYNEQFF
TRBJ2-7	TRBV10-3	CAISSPPSQGFNEQYF